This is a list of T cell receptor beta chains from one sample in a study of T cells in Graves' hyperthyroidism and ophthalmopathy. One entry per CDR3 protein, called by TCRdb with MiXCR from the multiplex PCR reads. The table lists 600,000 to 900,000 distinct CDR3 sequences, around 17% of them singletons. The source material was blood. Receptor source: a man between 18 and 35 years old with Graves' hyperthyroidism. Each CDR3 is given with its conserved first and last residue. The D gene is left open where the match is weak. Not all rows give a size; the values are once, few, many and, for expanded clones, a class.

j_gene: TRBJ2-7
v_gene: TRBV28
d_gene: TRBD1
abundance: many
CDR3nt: TGTGCCAGCAGACTCGGACAGGGATACGAGCAGTACTTC
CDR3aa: CASRLGQGYEQYF

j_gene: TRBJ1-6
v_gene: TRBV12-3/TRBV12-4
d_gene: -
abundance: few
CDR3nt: TGTGCCAGCAGTTTAGGCAGGAGCTCCTATAATTCACCCCTCCACTTT
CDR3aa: CASSLGRSSYNSPLHF

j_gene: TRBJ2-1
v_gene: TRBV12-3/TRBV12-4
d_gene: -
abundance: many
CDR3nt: TGTGCCAGCAGCCCACGGCTCGCGGAAAACAATGAGCAGTTCTTC
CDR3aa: CASSPRLAENNEQFF

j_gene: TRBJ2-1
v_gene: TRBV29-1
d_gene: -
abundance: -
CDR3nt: TGCAGCGTTGGGGTAGAGTACAATGAGCAGTTCTTC
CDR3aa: CSVGVEYNEQFF

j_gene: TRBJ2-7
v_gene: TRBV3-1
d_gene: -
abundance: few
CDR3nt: TGTGCCAGCAGCCAAGCGGGGGACCGGGGAAGCGAGCAGTACTTC
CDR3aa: CASSQAGDRGSEQYF

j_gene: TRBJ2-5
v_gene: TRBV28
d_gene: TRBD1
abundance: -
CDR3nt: TGTGCCAGCAGTCCCCGGGACAGGGATTGGGAGACCCAGTACTTC
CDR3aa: CASSPRDRDWETQYF

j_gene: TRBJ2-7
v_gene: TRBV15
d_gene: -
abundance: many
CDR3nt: TGTGCCACCAGCAGTGGGGGACGGGTAGCCTCCTACGAGCAGTACTTC
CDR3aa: CATSSGGRVASYEQYF

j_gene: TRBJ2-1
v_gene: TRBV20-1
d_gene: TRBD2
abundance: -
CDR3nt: TGCAGTGCTAGAGATATACTAGCGGGAGATCAAAATGAGCAGTTCTTC
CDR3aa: CSARDILAGDQNEQFF

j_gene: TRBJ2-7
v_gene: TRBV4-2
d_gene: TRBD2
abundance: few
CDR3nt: TGTGCCAGCAGCCAGGGGGAGGGCGGGGTGCTAACCTACGAGCAGTACTTC
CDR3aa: CASSQGEGGVLTYEQYF

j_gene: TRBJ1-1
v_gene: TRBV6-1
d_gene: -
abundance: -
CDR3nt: TGTGCCAGCAGTGAAGTCCCTAACACTGAAGCTTTCTTT
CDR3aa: CASSEVPNTEAFF

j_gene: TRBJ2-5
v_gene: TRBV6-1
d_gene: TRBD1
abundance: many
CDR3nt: TGTGCCAGCAGTGAGGTCGCGGGGACAGGGGGCGTCCAAGAGACCCAGTACTTC
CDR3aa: CASSEVAGTGGVQETQYF

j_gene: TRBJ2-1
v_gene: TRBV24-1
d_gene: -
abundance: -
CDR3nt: TGTGCCACCAGTGATGCCTCAGGGGCCTCCTACAATGAGCAGTTCTTC
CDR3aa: CATSDASGASYNEQFF

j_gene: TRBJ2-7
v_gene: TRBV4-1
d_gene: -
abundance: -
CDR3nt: TGCGCCAGCAGCCAAACAGACAGTCGCTACGAGCAGTACTTC
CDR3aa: CASSQTDSRYEQYF

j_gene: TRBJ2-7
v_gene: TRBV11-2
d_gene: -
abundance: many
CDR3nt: TGTGCCAGCAGCCCCTCGACTAGAGCGGGCGAGCAGTACTTC
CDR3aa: CASSPSTRAGEQYF

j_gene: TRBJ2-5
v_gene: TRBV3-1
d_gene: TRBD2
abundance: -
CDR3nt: TGTGCCAGCAGCACCAGACTAGCGGGAGGAGAGACCCAGTACTTC
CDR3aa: CASSTRLAGGETQYF

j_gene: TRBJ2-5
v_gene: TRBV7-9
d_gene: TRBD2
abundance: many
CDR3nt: TGTGCCAGCAGCTTTCTAGCGGGAGTTAGGGGAGAAGAGACCCAGTACTTC
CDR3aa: CASSFLAGVRGEETQYF

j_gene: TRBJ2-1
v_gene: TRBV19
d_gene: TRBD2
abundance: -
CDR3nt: TGTGCCAGTAGTATCTCGGTAGCGGGTGGATATGAGCAGTTCTTC
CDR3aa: CASSISVAGGYEQFF

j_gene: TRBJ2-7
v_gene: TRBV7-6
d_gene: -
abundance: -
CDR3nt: TGTGCCAGCAGCTTACTGGACTCCCCGGGGGACGAGCAGTACTTC
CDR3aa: CASSLLDSPGDEQYF

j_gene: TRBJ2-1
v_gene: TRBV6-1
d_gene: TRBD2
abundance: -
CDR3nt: TGTGCCAGCGGGGAGGGGACTAGCGGGAGTATTGAGCAGTTCTTC
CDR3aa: CASGEGTSGSIEQFF

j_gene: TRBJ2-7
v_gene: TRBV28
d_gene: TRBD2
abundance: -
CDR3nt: TGTGCCAGCAGTTTGGGAGGGAGAGTTTACGAGCAGTACTTC
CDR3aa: CASSLGGRVYEQYF

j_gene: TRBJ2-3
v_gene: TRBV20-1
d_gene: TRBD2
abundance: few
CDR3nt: TGCAGTGCGGCCCCGGGACTAGCGGGAGATAGGGCAGATACGCAGTATTTT
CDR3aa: CSAAPGLAGDRADTQYF

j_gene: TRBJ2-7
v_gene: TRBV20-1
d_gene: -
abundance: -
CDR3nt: TGCAGTGCTAGTCGGGACTTGGTCTCCTACGAGCAGTACTTC
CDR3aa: CSASRDLVSYEQYF

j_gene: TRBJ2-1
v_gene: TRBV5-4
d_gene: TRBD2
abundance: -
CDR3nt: TGTGCCAGCAGTTCTACTAGCGGGGGCTATTACAATGAGCAGTTCTTC
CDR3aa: CASSSTSGGYYNEQFF

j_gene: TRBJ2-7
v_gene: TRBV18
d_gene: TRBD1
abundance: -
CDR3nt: TGTGCCACTAGGGACAGGGGAGACTACGAGCAGTACTTC
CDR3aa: CATRDRGDYEQYF

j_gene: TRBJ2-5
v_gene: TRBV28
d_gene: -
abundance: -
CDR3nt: TGTGCCAGCAGTTTGGTCGGACCGAGCAATCGGTACTTC
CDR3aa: CASSLVGPSNRYF

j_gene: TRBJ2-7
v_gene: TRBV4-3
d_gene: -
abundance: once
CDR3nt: TGCGCCAGCAGCCCCGCAGAGAGACCCTACGAGCAGTACTTC
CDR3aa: CASSPAERPYEQYF

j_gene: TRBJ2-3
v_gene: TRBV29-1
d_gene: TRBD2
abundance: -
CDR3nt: TGCAGCGTAACCCAGGTGTCTCGGGGGGAGGGCACAGATACGCAGTATTTT
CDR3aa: CSVTQVSRGEGTDTQYF

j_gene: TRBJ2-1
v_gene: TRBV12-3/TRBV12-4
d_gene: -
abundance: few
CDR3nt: TGTGCCAGCAGTTTTTTAGCTGACTTCCCGGGACACCGTTACAATGAGCAGTTCTTC
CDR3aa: CASSFLADFPGHRYNEQFF

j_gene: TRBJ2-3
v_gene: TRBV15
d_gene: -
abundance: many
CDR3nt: TGTGCCACCAGCCATCTGGCGGATACGCAGTATTTT
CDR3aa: CATSHLADTQYF

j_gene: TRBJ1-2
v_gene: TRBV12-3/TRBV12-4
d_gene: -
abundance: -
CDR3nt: TGTGCCGTTACTTGGGGCGGATATGGCTACACCTTC
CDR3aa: CAVTWGGYGYTF

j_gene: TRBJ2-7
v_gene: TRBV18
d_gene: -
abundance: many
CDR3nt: TGTGCCAGCTCACGATTACAGGGATCCTACGAGCAGTACTTC
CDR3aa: CASSRLQGSYEQYF

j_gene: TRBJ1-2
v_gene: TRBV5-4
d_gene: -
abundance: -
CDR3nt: TGTGCCAGCAGTTATTGGGCAGGATCCTATGGCTACACCTTC
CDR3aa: CASSYWAGSYGYTF

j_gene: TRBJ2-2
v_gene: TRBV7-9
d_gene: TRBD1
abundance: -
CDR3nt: TGTGCCAGCAGCTTTGACAGGGGTGCCGGGGAGCTGTTTTTT
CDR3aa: CASSFDRGAGELFF

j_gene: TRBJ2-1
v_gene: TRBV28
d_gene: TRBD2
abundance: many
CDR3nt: TGTGCCAGCAGGGGGGGAAGCGGGGCCTACAATGAGCAGTTCTTC
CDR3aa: CASRGGSGAYNEQFF

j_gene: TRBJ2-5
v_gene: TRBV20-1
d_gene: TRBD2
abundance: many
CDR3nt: TGCAGTGCTCGGCGGGGGCAAGAGACCCAGTACTTC
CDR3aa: CSARRGQETQYF

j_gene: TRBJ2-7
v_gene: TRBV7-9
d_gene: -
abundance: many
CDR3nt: TGTGCCAGCAGCTTAGGGACAGCGCCCGTCGAGCAGTACTTC
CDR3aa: CASSLGTAPVEQYF

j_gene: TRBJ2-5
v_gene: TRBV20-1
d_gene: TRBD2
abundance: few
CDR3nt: TGCAGTGCTATACGACTAGCGGGGGCCCAAGAGACCCAGTACTTC
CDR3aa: CSAIRLAGAQETQYF

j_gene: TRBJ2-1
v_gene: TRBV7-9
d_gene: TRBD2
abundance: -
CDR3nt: TGTGCCAGCAGGTGGGCGGGAGTACTGGATGAGCAGTTCTTC
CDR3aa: CASRWAGVLDEQFF

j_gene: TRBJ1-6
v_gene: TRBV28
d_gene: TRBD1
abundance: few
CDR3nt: TGTGCCAGCAGCCTGGACAGGGAGCGGTCACCCCTCCACTTT
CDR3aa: CASSLDRERSPLHF

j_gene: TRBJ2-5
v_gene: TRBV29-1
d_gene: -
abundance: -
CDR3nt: TGCAGCGTTGGGGGGAACGGGGAGACCCAGTACTTC
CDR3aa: CSVGGNGETQYF

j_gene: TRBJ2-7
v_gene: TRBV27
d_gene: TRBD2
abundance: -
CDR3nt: TGTGCCAGCAGCAATGCCGGGACTAGCTACGAGCAGTACTTC
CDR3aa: CASSNAGTSYEQYF

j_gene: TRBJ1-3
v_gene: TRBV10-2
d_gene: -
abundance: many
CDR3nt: TGCGCCAGCAGTGAGTCGACAGGAGGAGCTGGAAACACCATATATTTT
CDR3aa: CASSESTGGAGNTIYF

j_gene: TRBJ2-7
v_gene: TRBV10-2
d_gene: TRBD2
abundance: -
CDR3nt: TGCGCCAGCAGTGAAGGTTCGGGGGGGGAGCAGTACTTC
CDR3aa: CASSEGSGGEQYF

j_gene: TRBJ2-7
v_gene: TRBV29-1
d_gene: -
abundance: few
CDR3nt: TGCAGCGCCAAGGACACCCGCTCCTACGAGCAGTACTTC
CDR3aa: CSAKDTRSYEQYF

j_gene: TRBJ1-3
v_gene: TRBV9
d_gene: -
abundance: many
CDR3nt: TGTGCCAGCAGCGTAGAAGGGTTCTCTGGAAACACCATATATTTT
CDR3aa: CASSVEGFSGNTIYF

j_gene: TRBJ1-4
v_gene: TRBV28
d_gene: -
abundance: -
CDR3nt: TGTGCCAGCAGTTTATGGGACCTGTCGCTAACAAATGAAAAACTGTTTTTT
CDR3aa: CASSLWDLSLTNEKLFF

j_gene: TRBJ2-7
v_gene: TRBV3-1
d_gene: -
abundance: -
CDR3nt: TGTGCCAGCAGCCAATCAACGGCGAGGCCCTACGAGCAGTACTTC
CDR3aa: CASSQSTARPYEQYF

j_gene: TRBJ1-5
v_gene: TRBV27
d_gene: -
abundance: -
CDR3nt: TGTGCCAGCAGTTTATCGGGCAGGGTAGGGTATCAGCCCCAGCATTTT
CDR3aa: CASSLSGRVGYQPQHF

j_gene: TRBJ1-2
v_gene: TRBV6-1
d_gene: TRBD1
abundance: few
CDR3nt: TGTGCCAGCAGTTCCGGGACAGGGGCTTATGGCTACACCTTC
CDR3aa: CASSSGTGAYGYTF

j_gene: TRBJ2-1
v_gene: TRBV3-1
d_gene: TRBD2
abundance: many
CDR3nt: TGTGCCAGCAGTCCCATAGGGACTAGCGGACACAATGAGCAGTTCTTC
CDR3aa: CASSPIGTSGHNEQFF

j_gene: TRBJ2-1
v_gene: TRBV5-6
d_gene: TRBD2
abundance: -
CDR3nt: TGTGCCAGCAGCTCTAGGACTAGCGGCCGTCCCCTAGAGCAGTTCTTC
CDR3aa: CASSSRTSGRPLEQFF